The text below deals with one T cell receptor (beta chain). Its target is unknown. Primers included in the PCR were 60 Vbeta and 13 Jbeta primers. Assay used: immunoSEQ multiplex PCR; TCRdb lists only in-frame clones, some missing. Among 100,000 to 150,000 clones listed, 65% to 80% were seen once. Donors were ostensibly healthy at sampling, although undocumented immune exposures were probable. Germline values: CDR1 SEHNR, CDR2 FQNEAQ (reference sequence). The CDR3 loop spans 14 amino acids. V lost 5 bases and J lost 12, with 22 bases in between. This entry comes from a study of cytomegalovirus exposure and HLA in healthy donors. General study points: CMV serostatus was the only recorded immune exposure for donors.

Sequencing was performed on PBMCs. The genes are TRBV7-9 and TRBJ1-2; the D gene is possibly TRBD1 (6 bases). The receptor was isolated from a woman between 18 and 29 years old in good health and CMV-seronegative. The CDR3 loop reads CASSDTQPGQRNTF. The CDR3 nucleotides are TGTGCCAGCAGCGACACACAACCGGGACAAAGAAACACCTTC.